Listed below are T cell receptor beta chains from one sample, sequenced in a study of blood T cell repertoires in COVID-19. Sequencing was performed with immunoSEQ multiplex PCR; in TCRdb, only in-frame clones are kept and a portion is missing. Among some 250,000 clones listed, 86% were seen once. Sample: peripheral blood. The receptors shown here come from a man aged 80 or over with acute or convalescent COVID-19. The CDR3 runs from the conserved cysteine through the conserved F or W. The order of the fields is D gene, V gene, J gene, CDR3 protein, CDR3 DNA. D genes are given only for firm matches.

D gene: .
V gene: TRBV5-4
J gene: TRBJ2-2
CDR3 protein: CASSPAVGEVTGELFF
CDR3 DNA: TGTGCCAGCAGCCCTGCCGTTGGAGAGGTGACCGGGGAGCTGTTTTTT

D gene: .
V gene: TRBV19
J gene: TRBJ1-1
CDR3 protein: CASSIGGLNTEAFF
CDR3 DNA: TGTGCCAGTAGTATTGGGGGCTTAAACACTGAAGCTTTCTTT

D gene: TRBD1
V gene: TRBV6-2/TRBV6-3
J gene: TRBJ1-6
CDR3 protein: CASSPQPRTGGSPLHF
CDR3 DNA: TGTGCCAGCAGCCCCCAACCGAGGACAGGGGGATCACCCCTCCACTTT

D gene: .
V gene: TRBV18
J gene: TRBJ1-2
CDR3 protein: CASSSQGRSGYTF
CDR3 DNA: TGTGCCAGCTCATCCCAGGGGCGTAGTGGCTACACCTTC

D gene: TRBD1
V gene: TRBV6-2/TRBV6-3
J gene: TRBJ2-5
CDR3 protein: CASSTRQGRYQETQYF
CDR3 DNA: TGTGCCAGCAGTACCAGACAGGGAAGGTACCAAGAGACCCAGTACTTC

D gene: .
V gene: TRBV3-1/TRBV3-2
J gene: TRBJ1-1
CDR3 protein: CASSQEAARGAFF
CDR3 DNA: TGTGCCAGCAGCCAAGAAGCAGCCAGGGGAGCTTTCTTT

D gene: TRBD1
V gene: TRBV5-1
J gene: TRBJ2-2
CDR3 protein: CASSLDGTGIPGELFF
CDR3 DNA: TGCGCCAGCAGCTTAGATGGGACAGGGATCCCCGGGGAGCTGTTTTTT

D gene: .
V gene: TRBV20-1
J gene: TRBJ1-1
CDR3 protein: CSAPYNTEAFF
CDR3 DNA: TGCAGTGCTCCCTATAACACTGAAGCTTTCTTT

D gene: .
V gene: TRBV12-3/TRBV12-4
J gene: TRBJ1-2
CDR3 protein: CASSLGHRYGYTF
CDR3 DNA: TGTGCCAGCAGTCTAGGACACCGATATGGCTACACCTTC

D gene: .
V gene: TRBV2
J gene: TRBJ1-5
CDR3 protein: CASRIGGSNQPQHF
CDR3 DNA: TGTGCCAGCAGGATAGGCGGTAGCAATCAGCCCCAGCATTTT

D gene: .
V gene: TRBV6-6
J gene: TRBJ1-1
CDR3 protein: CASSYGLNRKAFF
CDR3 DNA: TGTGCCAGCAGTTACGGTTTGAACAGGAAAGCTTTCTTT

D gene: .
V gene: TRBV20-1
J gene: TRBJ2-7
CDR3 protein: CSAISYEQYF
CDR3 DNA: TGCAGCGCGATCTCCTACGAGCAGTACTTC